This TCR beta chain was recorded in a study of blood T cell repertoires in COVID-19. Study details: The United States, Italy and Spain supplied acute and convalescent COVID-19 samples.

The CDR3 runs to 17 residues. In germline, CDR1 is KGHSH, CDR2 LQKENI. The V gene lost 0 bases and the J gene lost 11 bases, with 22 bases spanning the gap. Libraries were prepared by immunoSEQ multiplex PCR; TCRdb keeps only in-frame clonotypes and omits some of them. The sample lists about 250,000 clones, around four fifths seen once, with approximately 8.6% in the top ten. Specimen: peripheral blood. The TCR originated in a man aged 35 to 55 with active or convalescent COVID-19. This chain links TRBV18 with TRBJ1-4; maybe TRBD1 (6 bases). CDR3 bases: TGTGCCAGCTCACCACCGTCGGCGGGCCAGGGTAGGGGGAAACTGTTTTTT. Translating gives CASSPPSAGQGRGKLFF.